Listed below are T cell receptor beta chains from one sample, sequenced in a study of naive and memory T cell subsets. TCRdb used MiXCR to reprocess the UMI-ligation and nested PCR reads, holding one entry per CDR3 protein. This sample has 130,000 to 150,000 distinct CDR3 sequences, with over 15% found just once. The sample was naive CD4+ T cells from blood. These receptors all stem from a human donor in good health. Both conserved end residues are part of each CDR3. D genes are given only for firm matches. The size field is filled for only some rows; it gives once, few, many or a size class.

NA	NA	TRBV24-1	TRBJ2-1	CATRVGGAGGYNEQFF	TGTGCCACCAGAGTAGGTGGAGCAGGAGGATACAATGAGCAGTTCTTC
few	NA	TRBV4-1	TRBJ2-7	CASSQGGYRPYEQYF	TGCGCCAGCAGCCAAGGAGGGTACAGACCCTACGAGCAGTACTTC
many	NA	TRBV5-1	TRBJ2-1	CASSLAASPSEQFF	TGCGCCAGCAGCTTGGCCGCATCCCCTAGTGAGCAGTTCTTC
few	TRBD1	TRBV12-3/TRBV12-4	TRBJ1-2	CASTPAGGTYGYTF	TGTGCCAGCACCCCGGCAGGGGGCACCTATGGCTACACCTTC
NA	NA	TRBV3-1	TRBJ1-6	CASSQALSNSPLHF	TGTGCCAGCAGCCAAGCGCTGAGTAATTCACCCCTCCACTTT
few	NA	TRBV3-1	TRBJ2-3	CASKLGGRDTQYF	TGTGCCAGCAAATTGGGGGGAAGGGATACGCAGTATTTT
few	NA	TRBV12-3/TRBV12-4	TRBJ2-5	CASRGETQYF	TGTGCCAGCAGAGGAGAGACCCAGTACTTC
NA	NA	TRBV28	TRBJ2-2	CASSLYGSTGELFF	TGTGCCAGCAGTTTATACGGGAGCACCGGGGAGCTGTTTTTT
NA	NA	TRBV27	TRBJ2-5	CASRSTGGQETQYF	TGTGCCAGCAGGAGCACGGGCGGTCAAGAGACCCAGTACTTC
few	NA	TRBV7-9	TRBJ2-6	CASSLAGQPFSGANVLTF	TGTGCCAGCAGCTTGGCGGGACAGCCTTTCTCTGGGGCCAACGTCCTGACTTTC
NA	NA	TRBV18	TRBJ2-1	CASSPTRNQGGDEQFF	TGTGCCAGCTCACCTACTAGGAACCAAGGCGGTGATGAGCAGTTCTTC
NA	NA	TRBV20-1	TRBJ2-4	CSARSSGYIQYF	TGCAGTGCTAGATCCTCCGGGTACATTCAGTACTTC
NA	NA	TRBV18	TRBJ1-2	CASSPPQPLIYGYTF	TGTGCCAGCTCACCACCTCAGCCTCTTATTTATGGCTACACCTTC
once	NA	TRBV7-2	TRBJ2-5	CASSLGRAETQYF	TGTGCCAGCAGCTTAGGCAGGGCAGAGACCCAGTACTTC
NA	TRBD1	TRBV20-1	TRBJ1-2	CSSTGTGDVTIGYTF	TGCAGTTCTACCGGGACAGGGGATGTGACAATAGGCTACACCTTC
few	NA	TRBV18	TRBJ1-1	CASSPTDSTEAFF	TGTGCCAGCTCACCCACGGATTCCACTGAAGCTTTCTTT
few	TRBD2	TRBV29-1	TRBJ2-3	CSVEGSGGSYTQYF	TGCAGCGTTGAGGGAAGTGGCGGGAGTTATACGCAGTATTTT
NA	TRBD1	TRBV9	TRBJ2-1	CASSARTGSVHEQFF	TGTGCCAGCAGTGCAAGGACAGGGAGCGTCCATGAGCAGTTCTTC
NA	NA	TRBV12-3/TRBV12-4	TRBJ2-3	CASSFPGRDTQYF	TGTGCCAGCAGTTTTCCGGGGAGGGATACGCAGTATTTT
NA	TRBD1	TRBV7-9	TRBJ1-4	CASSPDRGYEKLFF	TGTGCCAGCAGCCCCGACAGGGGTTATGAAAAACTGTTTTTT